This T cell receptor (beta chain) was identified in a study of blood T cell repertoires in COVID-19. V was pared by 2 bases and J by 3 bases, with 15 bases between. CDR3 length: 15 amino acids. CDR1 and CDR2 (germline): SGHNT, YYREEE (reference sequence). In the original analysis: Reference gene primer amplification gave nucleated cell count estimates. Only in-frame clones appear in the TCRdb table, and some are missing; sequencing was by immunoSEQ multiplex PCR. V and J calls plus clone size are reproduced from that table; the DNA served to infer D and trimming. The sample has about 220,000 clones, around four fifths seen once; the top ten hold roughly 8.8%.

The chain employs TRBV5-4 and TRBJ2-7, with D perhaps matching TRBD2 (6 bases). Source material: peripheral blood. The receptor's source is a woman aged 50 to 60 with acute or convalescent COVID-19. This chain's CDR3 is CASSFTSRRGYEQYF. For the CDR3, the DNA is TGTGCCAGCAGCTTCACTAGCCGGAGGGGCTACGAGCAGTACTTC. The variable domain in full, with the rest retrieved from reference TRBV5-4 and TRBJ2-7, is ETGVTQSPTHLIKTRGQQVTLRCSSQSGHNTVSWYQQALGQGPQFIFQYYREEENGRGNFPPRFSGLQFPNYSSELNVNALELDDSALYLCASSFTSRRGYEQYFGPGTRLTVT.